This T cell receptor (beta chain) was sequenced during a study of Graves' ophthalmopathy and Graves' hyperthyroidism. The study's findings and limits: Blood also carried most expanded thyroid clonotypes exceeding 0.001 frequency.

TCR beta CDR3 amplification used RNA transcripts. First-round RT-PCR used HTBI primers; second-round multiplex PCR followed. MiXCR, run by TCRdb on the multiplex PCR reads, gives a single entry per CDR3 protein. The data contain some 240,000 distinct CDR3 sequences, around 42% of them singletons. In the case of this clonotype: What it recognizes is unknown. The junction and the germline gene differ at one end; a read error may be behind it.

The germline V gene has CDR1 MNHEY and CDR2 SVGAGI. The CDR3 spans 20 residues. Other autoimmune diseases, uncontrolled infections, pregnancy or lactation excluded patients from enrollment. The authors isolated PBMCs from around 10 ml of fresh peripheral blood. The sequenced sample consisted of peripheral blood. The chain combines TRBV6-5 with TRBJ2-6, with D perhaps TRBD1 (6 bases). The TCR sequence derives from an adult man with Graves' ophthalmopathy. The CDR3 bases are TGTGCCAGCAGTTACTCAGGTTACCCAGGGGCAACCTCTGGGGCCAACGCCCTGACTTTC. Its protein is CASSYSGYPGATSGANALTF.